This TCR beta chain originates from a study of CD8+ T cells in alopecia areata. Overall study: Treated patients were dosed with oral tofacitinib, taking 5 to 10 mg twice daily. Tofacitinib treatment spanned 6 to 18 months, with 6 months off drug afterward.

Unmatched junction bases numbered 13, after V lost 4 bases and J lost 3 bases. The CDR3 length is 17 residues. Germline CDR1 reads SQVTM; CDR2 reads ANQGSEA. General study results and limits: Scalp clonality and expanded CD8+ clones among the top 100 were significantly decreased by tofacitinib.

Sample treatment: oral pan-JAK inhibitor, 5-10 mg twice daily. RNA extraction was followed by reverse transcription into cDNA, which acted as the sequencing template. The data were produced by immunoSEQ multiplex PCR, yet TCRdb's version contains in-frame clones alone and is incomplete. The sample contains some 200,000 clones, under 60% of which appear only once. As to this clone: The antigen remains undetermined.

Sequenced here: CD4+ T cells sorted from blood, sampled at week 4, from a patient treated with tofacitinib. This receptor was taken from a human donor with alopecia areata. V usage is TRBV29-1 and J usage is TRBJ1-2; 11 bases map to TRBD1. This chain's CDR3 is CSVGGPGQGARDYGYTF. CDR3 DNA sequence: TGCAGCGTTGGAGGGCCAGGACAGGGGGCTCGAGACTATGGCTACACCTTC.